This T cell receptor beta chain stems from a study of control samples from healthy donors and cancer patients. The CDR3 contains 14 residues. The germline gives CDR1 SGHNT, CDR2 YYREEE (reference sequence). V was shortened by 2 bases and J by 4 bases, with 12 bases between the two germline ends. Here immunoSEQ multiplex PCR was the method, and the copy in TCRdb shows in-frame clones only, minus some. Here the sample spans approximately 90,000 clones, around 86% being singletons. The sequence came from a man aged 25-45 years in good health. The genes are TRBV5-4 and TRBJ1-2; a possible D gene is TRBD1 (5 bases). The sample comprised blood. CDR3 DNA: TGTGCCAGCAGCTTCGGGGCGTTACTCTATGGCTACACCTTC. Translated: CASSFGALLYGYTF.